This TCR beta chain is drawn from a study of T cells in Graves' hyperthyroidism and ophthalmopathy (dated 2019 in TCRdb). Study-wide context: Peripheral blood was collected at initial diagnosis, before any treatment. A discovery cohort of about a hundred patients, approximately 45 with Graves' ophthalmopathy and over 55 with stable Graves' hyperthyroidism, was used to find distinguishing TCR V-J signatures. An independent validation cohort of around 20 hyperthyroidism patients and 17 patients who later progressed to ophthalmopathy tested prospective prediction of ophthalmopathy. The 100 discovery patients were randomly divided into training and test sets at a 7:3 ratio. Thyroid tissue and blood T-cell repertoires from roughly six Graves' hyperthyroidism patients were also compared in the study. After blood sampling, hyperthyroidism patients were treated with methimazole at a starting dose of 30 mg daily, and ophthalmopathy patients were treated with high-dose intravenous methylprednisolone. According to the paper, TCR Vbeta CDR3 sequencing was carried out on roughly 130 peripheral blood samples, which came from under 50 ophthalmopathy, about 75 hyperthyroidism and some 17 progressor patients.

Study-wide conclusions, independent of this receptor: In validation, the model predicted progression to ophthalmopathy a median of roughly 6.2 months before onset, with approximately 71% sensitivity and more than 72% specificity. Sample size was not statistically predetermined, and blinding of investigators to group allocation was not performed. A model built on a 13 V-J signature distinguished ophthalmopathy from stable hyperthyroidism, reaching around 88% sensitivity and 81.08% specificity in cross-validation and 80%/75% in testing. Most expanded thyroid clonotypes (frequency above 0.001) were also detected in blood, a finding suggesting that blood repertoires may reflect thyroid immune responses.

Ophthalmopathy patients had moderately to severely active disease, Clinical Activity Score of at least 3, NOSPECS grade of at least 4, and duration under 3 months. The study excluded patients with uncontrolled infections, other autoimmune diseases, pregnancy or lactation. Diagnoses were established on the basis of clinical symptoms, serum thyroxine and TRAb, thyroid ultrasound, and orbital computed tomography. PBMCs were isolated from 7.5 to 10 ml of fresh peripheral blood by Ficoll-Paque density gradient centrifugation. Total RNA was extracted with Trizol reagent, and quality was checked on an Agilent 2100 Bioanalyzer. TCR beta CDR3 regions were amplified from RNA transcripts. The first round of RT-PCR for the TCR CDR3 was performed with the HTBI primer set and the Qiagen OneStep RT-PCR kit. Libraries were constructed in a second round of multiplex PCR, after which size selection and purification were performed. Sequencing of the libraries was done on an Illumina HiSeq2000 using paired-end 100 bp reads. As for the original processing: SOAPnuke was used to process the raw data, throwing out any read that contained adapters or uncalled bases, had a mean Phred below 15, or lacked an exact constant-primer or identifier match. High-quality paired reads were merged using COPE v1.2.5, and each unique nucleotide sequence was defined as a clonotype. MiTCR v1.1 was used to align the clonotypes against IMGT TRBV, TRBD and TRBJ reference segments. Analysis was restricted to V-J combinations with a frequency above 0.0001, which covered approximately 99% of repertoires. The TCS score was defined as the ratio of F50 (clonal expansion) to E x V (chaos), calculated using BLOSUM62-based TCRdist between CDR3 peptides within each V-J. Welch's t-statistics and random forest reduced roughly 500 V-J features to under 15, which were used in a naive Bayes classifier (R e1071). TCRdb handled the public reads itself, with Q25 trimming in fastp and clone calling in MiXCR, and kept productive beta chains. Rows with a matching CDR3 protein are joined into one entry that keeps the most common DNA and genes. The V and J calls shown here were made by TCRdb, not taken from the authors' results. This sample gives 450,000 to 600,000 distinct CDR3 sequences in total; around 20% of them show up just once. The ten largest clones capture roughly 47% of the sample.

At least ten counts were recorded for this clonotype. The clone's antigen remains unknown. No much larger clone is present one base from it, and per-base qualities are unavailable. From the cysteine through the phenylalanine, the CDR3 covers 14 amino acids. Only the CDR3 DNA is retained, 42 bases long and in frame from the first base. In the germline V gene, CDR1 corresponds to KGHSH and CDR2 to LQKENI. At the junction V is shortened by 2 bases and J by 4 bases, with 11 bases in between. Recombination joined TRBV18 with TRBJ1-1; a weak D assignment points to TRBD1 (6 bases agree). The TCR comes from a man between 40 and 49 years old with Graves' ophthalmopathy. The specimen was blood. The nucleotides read TGTGCCAGCTCACCATTCGGGGGCCCCACTGAAGCTTTCTTT. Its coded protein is CASSPFGGPTEAFF.